What follows are 20 T cell receptor beta chains derived from one specimen sequenced in a study of T cell responses to AZD1222 COVID-19 vaccine. Only in-frame clones appear in the TCRdb table, and some are missing; sequencing was by immunoSEQ multiplex PCR. The sample has roughly 110,000 clones; 80% to 85% are singletons. The starting material was peripheral blood, obtained on day 0 of AZD1222 vaccination. The receptors derive from an adult in good health.

This clone was found once. This chain links TRBV7-2 with TRBJ2-1, with 10 bases aligning to TRBD2. The CDR3 runs to 17 residues. The germline CDR1 and CDR2 sequences are SGHTA and FQGNSA. V lost 8 bases to trimming and J lost 4 bases; unmatched junction nucleotides: 14. The CDR3 loop reads CASRKSKLAGRYNEQFF. The CDR3 nucleotides read TGTGCCAGCCGCAAATCCAAACTAGCGGGGAGGTACAATGAGCAGTTCTTC.

The V and J genes are TRBV5-1 and TRBJ2-2, with D uncertain. Germline V lookup: CDR1 SGHRS, CDR2 YFSETQ. The V gene lost 2 bases and the J gene lost 1 base, with 9 bases spanning the gap. The CDR3 sequence is 15 residues long. As DNA, the CDR3 is TGCGCCAGCAGCTTACGAGTACTGAACACCGGGGAGCTGTTTTTT. This encodes CASSLRVLNTGELFF. Supplemented by reference TRBV5-1 and TRBJ2-2, the full variable domain reads KAGVTQTPRYLIKTRGQQVTLSCSPISGHRSVSWYQQTPGQGLQFLFEYFSETQRNKGNFPGRFSGRQFSNSRSEMNVSTLELGDSALYLCASSLRVLNTGELFFGEGSRLTVL.

The chain uses TRBV12-3 or TRBV12-4 and TRBJ1-2; no clear D gene. CDR3 size: 12 residues. V lost 5 bases and J 4 bases, leaving 8 bases between the germline ends. The CDR3, as DNA: TGTGCCAGCAGTATTTACAGCTATGGCTACACCTTC. Protein product: CASSIYSYGYTF.

V is TRBV7-6 and J is TRBJ2-1; 8 nucleotides agree with TRBD2. From germline, CDR1 is SGHVS and CDR2 FNYEAQ. This CDR3 contains 16 residues. V lost 1 base to trimming and J lost 9 bases; unmatched junction nucleotides: 11. CDR3 coding DNA: TGTGCCAGCAGCTTAGATCCTACGCCGGGGGGGCCTGAGCAGTTCTTC. Its protein is CASSLDPTPGGPEQFF.

This chain links TRBV30 with TRBJ1-1; 7 bases agree with TRBD1. V shed 2 bases, J shed 5 bases, and the junction held 8 bases outside the gene matches. Looked up from germline, CDR1 is GTSNPN and CDR2 is SVGIG (reference sequence). This CDR3 comprises 14 residues. CDR3 residues: CAWSFLTGYTEAFF. The CDR3 bases are TGTGCCTGGAGTTTTCTGACAGGGTATACTGAAGCTTTCTTT.

This chain connects TRBV9 to TRBJ2-7; 8 bases are a match to TRBD1. V was pared by 4 bases and J by 0 bases, with 6 bases of the junction left unmatched. CDR3 length equals 15 residues. Germline V gene lookup returns CDR1 SGDLS and CDR2 YYNGEE. CDR3 sequence: CASSPQGVSSYEQYF. For the CDR3, the DNA is TGTGCCAGCAGCCCACAGGGGGTTAGCTCCTACGAGCAGTACTTC.

A few counts support this clone. The genes are TRBV13 and TRBJ1-6; 7 positions match TRBD1. V lost 4 bases to trimming and J lost 10 bases; unmatched junction nucleotides: 10. The CDR3 has 15 amino acids. Germline V gene data show CDR1 as PRHDT and CDR2 as FYEKMQ (reference sequence). The CDR3 loop is CASSSRTGAGSPLHF. The CDR3 DNA reads TGTGCCAGCAGCTCCAGAACAGGGGCCGGCTCACCCCTCCACTTT.

This sequence joins TRBV19 and TRBJ2-7; the match to TRBD2 covers 10 bases. CDR3 length: 17 residues. Germline CDR1 reads LNHDA; CDR2 reads SQIVND (reference sequence). V was clipped by 0 bases and J by 1 base; unmatched bases: 6. CDR3 in amino acids: CASSIESSGRWSYEQYF. The CDR3 coding sequence is TGTGCCAGTAGTATAGAGTCTAGCGGGAGATGGTCCTACGAGCAGTACTTC.

This clone was seen more than once but under ten times. The V and J genes are TRBV13 and TRBJ2-7; D may be TRBD2 (6 bases). Per germline, CDR1 PRHDT and CDR2 FYEKMQ (reference sequence). This CDR3 spans 20 amino acids. V lost 3 bases and J lost 2, with 29 bases in between. Here the CDR3 DNA reads TGTGCCAGCAGCTTTCTCCCGGGCTCCCTGCGGGGCGGCAAGGCCTACGAGCAGTACTTC. This encodes CASSFLPGSLRGGKAYEQYF.

V gene TRBV10-2 combines with J gene TRBJ1-1; D may be TRBD1 (6 bases). V shed 7 bases and J shed 1 base, with 13 bases lying between them. The CDR3 totals 14 residues. Germline values: CDR1 WSHSY, CDR2 SAAADI. CDR3 nucleotides: TGCGCCAGCAACTTGGGACAACCGAACACTGAAGCTTTCTTT. This encodes CASNLGQPNTEAFF.

The rearrangement links TRBV6-2 or TRBV6-3 to TRBJ1-6; the D gene is possibly TRBD1 (6 bases). The germline gives CDR1 MNHEY, CDR2 SVGEGT. CDR3 length equals 15 residues. Trimming pared 2 bases from V and 9 bases from J, leaving 14 bases between. The CDR3 DNA follows: TGTGCCAGCAGTTACCCACAGGGTATAAGTTCACCCCTCCACTTT. It encodes CASSYPQGISSPLHF.

V gene TRBV7-9 combines with J gene TRBJ1-2, with 9 bases that match TRBD1. The CDR3 sequence is 13 residues long. Trimming cost V 7 bases and J 7 bases; bases outside gene matches: 7. Germline V gene sequence: CDR1 SEHNR, CDR2 FQNEAQ (reference sequence). For the CDR3, the DNA is TGTGCCAGCACCCCCGGGACAGGGTTTGGCTACACCTTC. Its protein product is CASTPGTGFGYTF. Supplemented by reference TRBV7-9 and TRBJ1-2, the full variable domain reads DTGVSQNPRHKITKRGQNVTFRCDPISEHNRLYWYRQTLGQGPEFLTYFQNEAQLEKSRLLSDRFSAERPKGSFSTLEIQRTEQGDSAMYLCASTPGTGFGYTFGSGTRLTVV.

This chain connects TRBV9 to TRBJ2-6; unclear D gene. CDR3 size: 15 residues. The V end was cut by 2 bases, the J end by 2 bases, with 8 bases between. Germline assignment: CDR1 SGDLS and CDR2 YYNGEE. This CDR3 reads CASSVSNTGANVLTF. The CDR3 DNA sequence: TGTGCCAGCAGCGTGTCCAATACTGGGGCCAACGTCCTGACTTTC.

The CDR3 nucleotides are TGCGCCAGCAGCTATGGGGCCTCAACAGGGGGCGTAAACACCATATATTTT. Its translation: CASSYGASTGGVNTIYF. The rearrangement links TRBV5-1 to TRBJ1-3; 9 bases are a match to TRBD1. Trimming cost V 3 bases and J 6 bases; bases outside gene matches: 13. Germline V gene sequence: CDR1 SGHRS, CDR2 YFSETQ. There are 17 residues in the CDR3.

V gene TRBV11-2 combines with J gene TRBJ1-5, with unresolved D. Germline CDR1 SGHAT, CDR2 FQNNGV. Deletions cut 0 bases from V and 0 bases from J, with 6 bases between. The CDR3 covers 15 residues. The CDR3 sequence: CASSLDGYSNQPQHF. For the CDR3, the DNA is TGTGCCAGCAGCTTAGACGGATATAGCAATCAGCCCCAGCATTTT.

The chain has TRBV6-5 and TRBJ2-5; TRBD1 matches at 8 bases. V gave up 0 bases and J gave up 5 bases; unmatched junction bases: 8. Germline values: CDR1 MNHEY, CDR2 SVGAGI. The CDR3 has 16 amino acids. The CDR3 protein is CASSYSTTGGDETQYF. CDR3 DNA sequence: TGTGCCAGCAGTTACTCGACTACAGGGGGTGACGAGACCCAGTACTTC.

The genes are TRBV7-2 and TRBJ1-6; weak D call: TRBD1 (6 bases). In germline, CDR1 is SGHTA, CDR2 FQGNSA. CDR3 size: 15 residues. The germline V and J ends were trimmed by 0 bases and 10 bases, with 13 bases remaining between them. Here the CDR3 reads CASSLAGRGGSPLHF. DNA of the CDR3: TGTGCCAGCAGCTTAGCGGGTAGGGGGGGCTCACCCCTCCACTTT. Complete variable domain (other parts from reference TRBV7-2 and TRBJ1-6): GAGVSQSPSNKVTEKGKDVELRCDPISGHTALYWYRQSLGQGLEFLIYFQGNSAPDKSGLPSDRFSAERTGGSVSTLTIQRTQQEDSAVYLCASSLAGRGGSPLHFGNGTRLTVT.

This chain uses TRBV11-2 with TRBJ1-1; no definite D call. Germline V gene sequence: CDR1 SGHAT, CDR2 FQNNGV. V dropped 5 bases and J dropped 1 base, with 8 bases sitting between them. The length of the CDR3 is 13 residues. The chain's CDR3 is CASSQAQNTEAFF. In DNA, the CDR3 is TGTGCCAGCAGCCAAGCACAGAACACTGAAGCTTTCTTT.

This clone has only one observation. This chain uses TRBV19 with TRBJ2-1; tentatively, D is TRBD2 (5 bases). Trimming stripped 6 bases from V and 4 bases from J, with 10 bases between. CDR1 is LNHDA and CDR2 is SQIVND in the germline V gene (reference sequence). The CDR3 loop spans 13 amino acids. The CDR3, as DNA: TGTGCCAGTAGCCCCACGGGGTACAATGAGCAGTTCTTC. Its protein product is CASSPTGYNEQFF.

V is TRBV2 and J is TRBJ2-1, with a weak D call TRBD1 (6 bases). Germline V gene lookup returns CDR1 SNHLY and CDR2 FYNNEI. V gave up 9 bases and J gave up 2 bases, with 14 bases separating them. The CDR3 extends over 14 amino acids. The CDR3 sequence is CASCQGWTYNEQFF. The CDR3 DNA sequence: TGTGCCAGTTGCCAGGGGTGGACCTACAATGAGCAGTTCTTC.